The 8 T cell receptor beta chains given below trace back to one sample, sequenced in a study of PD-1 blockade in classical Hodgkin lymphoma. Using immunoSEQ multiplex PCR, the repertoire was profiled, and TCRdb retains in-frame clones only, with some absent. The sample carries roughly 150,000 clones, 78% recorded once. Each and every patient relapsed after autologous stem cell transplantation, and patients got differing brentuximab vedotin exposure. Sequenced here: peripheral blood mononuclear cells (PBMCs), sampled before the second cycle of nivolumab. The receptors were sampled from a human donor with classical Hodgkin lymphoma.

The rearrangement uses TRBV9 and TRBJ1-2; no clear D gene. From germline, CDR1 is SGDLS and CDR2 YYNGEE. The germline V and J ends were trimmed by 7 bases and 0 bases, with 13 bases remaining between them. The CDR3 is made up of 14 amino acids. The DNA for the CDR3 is TGTGCCAGCCGTCCAGACCCAGCTAACTATGGCTACACCTTC. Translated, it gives CASRPDPANYGYTF.

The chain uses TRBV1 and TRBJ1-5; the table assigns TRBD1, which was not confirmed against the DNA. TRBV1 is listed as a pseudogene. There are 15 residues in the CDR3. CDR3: CTSSQEQDSNQPQHF. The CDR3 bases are TGCACCAGCAGCCAAGAGCAGGATAGCAATCAGCCCCAGCATTTT.

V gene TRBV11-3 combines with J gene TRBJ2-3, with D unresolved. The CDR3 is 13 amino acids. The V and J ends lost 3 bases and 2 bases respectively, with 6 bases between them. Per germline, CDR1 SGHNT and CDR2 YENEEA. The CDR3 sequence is CASSFEVTDTQYF. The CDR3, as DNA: TGTGCCAGCAGCTTTGAGGTCACAGATACGCAGTATTTT.

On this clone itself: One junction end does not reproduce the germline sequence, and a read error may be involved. The DNA for the CDR3 is TGCAGCGTTGCAACAGGGACAGGGAAGTACGGGCAGTACTTC. It encodes CSVATGTGKYGQYF. The genes are TRBV29-1 and TRBJ2-7; the match to TRBD1 covers 9 bases. CDR1 and CDR2 from the germline V gene are SQVTM and ANQGSEA. The CDR3 is 14 residues long.

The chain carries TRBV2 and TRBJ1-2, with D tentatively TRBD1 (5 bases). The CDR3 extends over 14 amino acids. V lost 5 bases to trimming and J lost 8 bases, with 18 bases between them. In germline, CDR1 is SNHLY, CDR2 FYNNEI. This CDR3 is CASSIDLGLGGYTF. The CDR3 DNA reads TGTGCCAGCAGTATAGACTTGGGGCTGGGCGGCTACACCTTC.

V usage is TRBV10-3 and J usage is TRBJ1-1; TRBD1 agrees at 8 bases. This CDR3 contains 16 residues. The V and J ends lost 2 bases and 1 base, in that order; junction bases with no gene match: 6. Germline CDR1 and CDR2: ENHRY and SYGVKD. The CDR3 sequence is CAISERHGTGNTEAFF. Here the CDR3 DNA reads TGTGCCATCAGTGAGCGCCACGGGACAGGGAACACTGAAGCTTTCTTT.

The DNA of the CDR3 is TGTGCCAGCAGTTTAATCAGTACAACTAATGAAAAACTGTTTTTT. Encoded protein: CASSLISTTNEKLFF. The chain recombines TRBV27 with TRBJ1-4; D is uncertain. Looked up from germline, CDR1 is MNHEY and CDR2 is SMNVEV (reference sequence). The CDR3 contains 15 residues. V was shortened by 2 bases and J by 0 bases, with 7 bases between the two germline ends.

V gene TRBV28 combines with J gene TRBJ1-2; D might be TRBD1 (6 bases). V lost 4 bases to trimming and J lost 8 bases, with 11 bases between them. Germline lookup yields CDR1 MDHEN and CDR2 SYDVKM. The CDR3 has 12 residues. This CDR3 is CASSSQGWGYTF. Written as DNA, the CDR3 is TGTGCCAGCAGTTCCCAGGGGTGGGGCTACACCTTC.